One and the same sample provided the 27 T cell receptor beta chains below, sequenced in a study of blood T cell repertoires in COVID-19. Only in-frame clones appear in the TCRdb table, and some are missing; sequencing was by immunoSEQ multiplex PCR. The repertoire holds around 100,000 clones, with approximately 88% as singletons. Sequenced material: peripheral blood. These receptors all come from a woman aged 70-85 years with acute or convalescent COVID-19.

This chain connects TRBV5-1 to TRBJ1-1; a possible D gene is TRBD1 (6 bases). CDR3 size: 15 residues. Germline loops: CDR1 SGHRS, CDR2 YFSETQ. V was trimmed by 4 bases and J by 12 bases, leaving 25 bases between them. CDR3 sequence reads: CASSPEPGQPSESFF. The CDR3 nucleotides are TGCGCCAGCAGCCCCGAGCCAGGACAGCCGTCCGAGTCTTTCTTT. Full variable domain (remainder filled in from reference TRBV5-1 and TRBJ1-1): KAGVTQTPRYLIKTRGQQVTLSCSPISGHRSVSWYQQTPGQGLQFLFEYFSETQRNKGNFPGRFSGRQFSNSRSEMNVSTLELGDSALYLCASSPEPGQPSESFFGQGTRLTVV.

V and J are TRBV5-1 and TRBJ2-5; D might be TRBD2 (6 bases). Germline V gene sequence: CDR1 SGHRS, CDR2 YFSETQ. Trimming took 4 bases from V and 0 from J, leaving 16 bases between them. The CDR3 covers 16 residues. CDR3 amino acids: CASSPGAGSHQETQYF. The DNA for the CDR3 is TGCGCCAGCAGCCCGGGCGCGGGGTCCCACCAAGAGACCCAGTACTTC.

The gene calls are TRBV20-1 and TRBJ1-1; D possibly corresponds to TRBD1 (5 bases). Germline V lookup: CDR1 DFQATT, CDR2 SNEGSKA (reference sequence). The CDR3 length is 10 residues. V was trimmed by 5 bases and J by 8 bases, leaving 9 bases between them. The CDR3 DNA follows: TGCAGTGCTCTAGACAGAGAAGCTTTCTTT. Translated: CSALDREAFF.

This sequence joins TRBV5-1 and TRBJ2-2; TRBD1 is a possible D gene (6 bases). Per germline, CDR1 SGHRS and CDR2 YFSETQ. V was shortened by 0 bases and J by 5 bases, with 11 bases between the two germline ends. This CDR3 has 15 amino acids. The CDR3 reads CASSLEQGGTGELFF. Written as DNA, the CDR3 is TGCGCCAGCAGCTTGGAGCAAGGGGGAACCGGGGAGCTGTTTTTT.

V usage is TRBV5-8 and J usage is TRBJ2-1, with D unresolved. CDR3 length: 15 residues. Deletions cut 4 bases from V and 9 bases from J, with 20 bases between. Germline assignment: CDR1 SGHTS and CDR2 YDEGEE. CDR3 loop: CASSPRHWASSEQFF. The CDR3 DNA is TGTGCCAGCAGCCCCCGGCACTGGGCGTCGAGTGAGCAGTTCTTC.

The chain employs TRBV5-8 and TRBJ1-1; D remains ambiguous. V was trimmed by 1 base and J by 4 bases, leaving 11 bases between them. The CDR3 consists of 14 residues. CDR1 and CDR2 (germline): SGHTS, YDEGEE. This chain's CDR3 is CASSLRGWFTEAFF. The CDR3, as DNA: TGTGCCAGCAGCTTGCGGGGATGGTTCACTGAAGCTTTCTTT.

The V call is TRBV6-5, the J call TRBJ1-6; 7 bases agree with TRBD1. Germline CDR1 is MNHEY and CDR2 is SVGAGI. The CDR3 consists of 14 residues. The V segment lost 6 bases and the J segment 6 bases; nucleotides outside the gene matches: 5. The CDR3 sequence is CASSPGTANSPLHF. CDR3 sequence (DNA): TGTGCCAGCAGCCCCGGGACAGCTAATTCACCCCTCCACTTT.

The chain has TRBV5-4 and TRBJ2-2; 9 bases line up with TRBD2. The CDR3 is 17 residues long. Germline CDR1 is SGHNT and CDR2 is YYREEE (reference sequence). V shed 0 bases and J 5 bases; nucleotides not matched to a gene: 8. The CDR3 region has the DNA TGTGCCAGCAGCTTGGATCCGCGGGGGGGGCGGACCGGGGAGCTGTTTTTT. Protein: CASSLDPRGGRTGELFF.

The chain uses TRBV3-1 (or the pseudogene TRBV3-2) and TRBJ1-4, with TRBD1 matching 10 bases. The J segment lost 2 bases and the V segment lost 6 bases, leaving 6 bases of the junction unmatched. In germline, CDR1 is LGHDT, CDR2 YNNKEL (reference sequence). This CDR3 has 16 amino acids. As DNA, the CDR3 is TGTGCCAGCAGATACGGGACAGGGGCGACTAATGAAAAACTGTTTTTT. As protein: CASRYGTGATNEKLFF.

In this sample, this clone turned up once. This chain uses TRBV10-3 with TRBJ2-7; D is possibly TRBD1 (6 bases). This CDR3 has 15 residues. Germline V gene data show CDR1 as ENHRY and CDR2 as SYGVKD. The germline V and J ends were trimmed by 3 bases and 0 bases, with 12 bases remaining between them. CDR3 sequence reads: CAISDRDKGSYEQYF. In DNA form, the CDR3 reads TGTGCCATCAGTGACCGGGACAAGGGCTCCTACGAGCAGTACTTC.

CDR3 DNA: TGTGCCAGCTCACCAGCAGGGGAGAGCCAGCCCCAGCATTTT. Translated: CASSPAGESQPQHF. The chain uses TRBV18 and TRBJ1-5; tentative D call: TRBD1 (6 bases). This CDR3 contains 14 residues. Trimming left V 2 bases short and J 7 bases short, with 12 bases between. Per the germline V gene, CDR1 is KGHSH and CDR2 is LQKENI.

CDR3 in DNA: TGTGCCACCAGCAGAGAGGCTAGCGGCACAGATACGCAGTATTTT. It codes for CATSREASGTDTQYF. V is TRBV15 and J is TRBJ2-3; tentatively, D is TRBD2 (6 bases). From germline, CDR1 is LNHNV and CDR2 YYDKDF (reference sequence). V lost 0 bases to trimming and J lost 1 base, with 8 bases between them. The CDR3 totals 15 residues.

The rearrangement joins TRBV9 to TRBJ2-1; TRBD2 agrees at 7 bases. CDR1 and CDR2 from the germline V gene are SGDLS and YYNGEE. Trimming at V came to 0 bases and at J to 10 bases, leaving 4 bases not matched to a gene. This CDR3 is built from 13 residues. The CDR3 DNA reads TGTGCCAGCAGCGTAGTAGGTAGCGGGGAGCAGTTCTTC. Protein sequence: CASSVVGSGEQFF.

The chain is built from TRBV5-4 and TRBJ2-7; 14 nucleotides align to TRBD2. This CDR3 is 20 amino acids long. V trimming: 6 bases; J trimming: 0 bases; junction bases outside the gene matches: 17. The V gene's germline CDR1 is SGHNT and CDR2 YYREEE (reference sequence). The CDR3 spells CASKRGGGGLAGGVSYEQYF. Written as DNA, the CDR3 is TGTGCCAGCAAGAGGGGGGGCGGAGGACTAGCGGGAGGCGTCTCCTACGAGCAGTACTTC.

The chain joins TRBV6-6 to TRBJ2-2; 7 bases line up with TRBD2. This CDR3 is 15 amino acids long. Per the germline V gene, CDR1 is MNHNY and CDR2 is SVGAGI (reference sequence). V lost 5 bases, J lost 7 bases, and 10 bases stayed unmatched. CDR3 in DNA: TGTGCCAGCAGTAACGGGGCGGGGGTGGACGGGGAGCTGTTTTTT. It translates to CASSNGAGVDGELFF.

In its sample, this clone was seen a few times. V is TRBV30 and J is TRBJ1-2; D call uncertain. This CDR3 region has 13 residues. Germline lookup yields CDR1 GTSNPN and CDR2 SVGIG (reference sequence). V lost 1 base, J lost 6 bases, and 12 bases lay in between. The CDR3 is CAWSATGVHGYTF. Written as DNA, the CDR3 is TGTGCCTGGAGTGCAACGGGAGTACATGGCTACACCTTC.

The CDR3 loop is CASSLGTGTAYEQYF. The DNA for the CDR3 is TGTGCCAGCAGCCTGGGGACAGGAACCGCCTACGAGCAGTACTTC. V is TRBV5-6 and J is TRBJ2-7, with 8 bases aligning to TRBD1. The CDR3 has 15 residues. In germline, CDR1 is SGHDT, CDR2 YYEEEE. V shed 4 bases and J 2 bases; nucleotides not matched to a gene: 8.

The V gene is TRBV6-5, the J gene TRBJ1-2; 7 nucleotides match TRBD1. The V gene's germline CDR1 is MNHEY and CDR2 SVGAGI. V was clipped by 6 bases and J by 1 base; unmatched bases: 5. The CDR3 sequence is 14 residues long. This CDR3 reads CASRAGQVNYGYTF. For the CDR3, the DNA is TGTGCCAGCAGGGCAGGACAGGTTAACTATGGCTACACCTTC.

The CDR3 spells CASSSRLAGYEQYF. CDR3 DNA sequence: TGTGCCAGCAGCTCCCGACTAGCAGGTTACGAGCAGTACTTC. The chain joins TRBV7-9 to TRBJ2-7; 7 bases line up with TRBD2. The CDR3 has 14 amino acids. CDR1 is SEHNR and CDR2 is FQNEAQ in the germline V gene (reference sequence). V was clipped by 4 bases and J by 4 bases; unmatched bases: 7.

The chain carries TRBV14 and TRBJ1-2, with 7 bases matching TRBD1. This CDR3 contains 14 residues. After removal of 5 bases from V and 4 bases from J, the junction contained 7 bases not matched to a gene. Germline assignment: CDR1 SGHDN and CDR2 FVKESK. The CDR3 region has the DNA TGTGCCAGCAGCGCCCGGACAGGACCCTATGGCTACACCTTC. Translated: CASSARTGPYGYTF.

The V and J genes are TRBV30 and TRBJ1-4; a weak D match, TRBD1 (5 bases). The CDR3 spans 14 residues. V lost 3 bases to trimming and J lost 2 bases, with 10 bases between them. Germline CDR1 GTSNPN, CDR2 SVGIG (reference sequence). CDR3 in amino acids: CAWRRRQTNEKLFF. The CDR3 DNA follows: TGTGCCTGGAGGCGCCGACAGACTAATGAAAAACTGTTTTTT.

V usage is TRBV2 and J usage is TRBJ2-3, with 7 bases identical to TRBD2. The CDR3 has 14 amino acids. V gave up 3 bases and J gave up 3 bases; unmatched junction bases: 3. Germline V CDR1 and CDR2: SNHLY, FYNNEI. CDR3 sequence (DNA): TGTGCCAGCAGTGAGGACGGGGGGACAGATACGCAGTATTTT. It encodes CASSEDGGTDTQYF.

The CDR3 region is CASSTGDRDATEAFF. CDR3 nucleotide sequence: TGCGCCAGCAGCACCGGGGACAGGGATGCCACTGAAGCTTTCTTT. The chain is built from TRBV5-1 and TRBJ1-1; TRBD1 agrees at 9 bases. The V and J ends lost 4 bases and 4 bases, in that order; junction bases with no gene match: 8. Germline CDR1 reads SGHRS; CDR2 reads YFSETQ. This CDR3 comprises 15 residues.

The CDR3 nucleotides read TGTGCCAGCAGCTTACAACAGGATAAGGCTAGGGGCTACGAGCAGTACTTC. It translates to CASSLQQDKARGYEQYF. V gene TRBV12-1 combines with J gene TRBJ2-7; the listed D gene, TRBD1, was not tested against the DNA. TRBV12-1 is shown as a pseudogene. The CDR3 spans 17 residues.

V is TRBV15 and J is TRBJ1-2, with 7 bases identical to TRBD1. Germline CDR1 reads LNHNV; CDR2 reads YYDKDF (reference sequence). The CDR3 contains 15 residues. Trimming removed 0 bases from V and 5 bases from J; junction bases left unmatched: 6. CDR3: CATSRDRDRAYGYTF. The CDR3 DNA reads as TGTGCCACCAGCAGAGATCGGGACAGAGCATATGGCTACACCTTC.

The V and J genes are TRBV19 and TRBJ2-7; TRBD2 matches at 8 bases. The CDR3 is made up of 13 amino acids. CDR1 is LNHDA, CDR2 SQIVND, per germline (reference sequence). Trimming removed 6 bases from V and 5 bases from J; junction bases left unmatched: 6. The DNA of the CDR3 is TGTGCCAGTAGACCAGCGGGAGTGCACGAGCAGTACTTC. Encoded protein: CASRPAGVHEQYF. The entire variable domain, with the rest obtained from reference TRBV19 and TRBJ2-7, is as follows: DGGITQSPKYLFRKEGQNVTLSCEQNLNHDAMYWYRQDPGQGLRLIYYSQIVNDFQKGDIAEGYSVSREKKESFPLTVTSAQKNPTAFYLCASRPAGVHEQYFGPGTRLTVT.

The chain recombines TRBV9 with TRBJ2-7; 8 nucleotides align to TRBD1. The length of the CDR3 is 15 residues. Germline CDR1 SGDLS, CDR2 YYNGEE. V lost 3 bases, J lost 3 bases, and 8 bases stayed unmatched. DNA of the CDR3: TGTGCCAGCAGCGAGATACCCACAGGGGGCTACGAGCAGTACTTC. It encodes CASSEIPTGGYEQYF.